Sequencing of this T cell receptor beta chain was carried out in a study of cytomegalovirus exposure and HLA in healthy donors. At the level of the study: Drawn from HLA-typed donors, some 80 million unique TCRs were held in an early data release.

Findings and caveats of the study: TCR association rates varied by HLA locus in a later analysis, with DRB1 highest and HLA-C lowest.

Primers included in the PCR were 60 Vbeta and 13 Jbeta primers. As handled by the study authors: Later reanalysis found approximately 76 million unique TCR beta chains, around 10 million of them shared. TCRdb's table, derived via immunoSEQ multiplex PCR, lists solely in-frame clones and lacks some. V and J calls and clone size are copied from that table; D and trimming were computed from the DNA. The table includes nearly 200,000 clones, over 60% detected once. For this clone: What it binds is unknown.

The receptor was isolated from a woman aged 25 to 39 in good health and CMV-seropositive. Sequenced input: PBMCs.

CDR3 in amino acids: CASSPIAGELTGELFF. CDR3 DNA sequence: TGTGCCAGCTCACCAATCGCAGGGGAACTCACCGGGGAGCTGTTTTTT. The chain uses TRBV18 and TRBJ2-2, with D possibly being TRBD1 (6 bases). The CDR3 is made up of 16 amino acids. CDR1 is KGHSH and CDR2 is LQKENI in the germline V gene. With 2 bases removed from V and 4 bases from J, the gap between germline ends came to 14 bases.